One sample yielded the 5 T cell receptor beta chains listed below, sequenced in a study of blood T cell repertoires in COVID-19. Sequenced by immunoSEQ multiplex PCR; TCRdb stores in-frame clones only, minus some. The sample consists of more than 110,000 clones, roughly 78% of them appearing once. Sequencing was done on a sample of PBMCs or T cells enriched from blood (not recorded which). These receptors were obtained from a woman aged 45-59 years who had recovered from COVID-19.

This clone was counted between two and nine times. The genes are TRBV2 and TRBJ1-6, with 10 bases lining up with TRBD1. Trimming at V came to 3 bases and at J to 10 bases, leaving 3 bases not matched to a gene. CDR3 length: 14 residues. Germline V gene lookup returns CDR1 SNHLY and CDR2 FYNNEI. CDR3 in DNA: TGTGCCAGCAGTGACGACAGGGGGCTCTCACCCCTCCACTTT. It translates to CASSDDRGLSPLHF.

This sequence joins TRBV3-1 (or the pseudogene TRBV3-2) and TRBJ1-4; no clear D gene. CDR1 and CDR2 (germline): LGHDT, YNNKEL (reference sequence). Trimming removed 5 bases at V and 4 bases at J, with 17 bases between. The CDR3 consists of 16 residues. The CDR3 DNA is TGTGCCAGCAGCTATAAGACACTGTCGAATAATGAAAAACTGTTTTTT. Translation: CASSYKTLSNNEKLFF.

The chain uses TRBV24-1 and TRBJ1-1, with 10 bases identical to TRBD1. V lost 2 bases and J lost 5; bases outside the gene matches: 7. CDR1 and CDR2 (germline): KGHDR, SFDVKD. The CDR3 totals 16 residues. The CDR3 region has the DNA TGTGCCACCAGTGATTCGCGACAGGGGGCGCGGACTGAAGCTTTCTTT. It codes for CATSDSRQGARTEAFF.

This chain joins TRBV7-8 and TRBJ1-1; 7 bases align to TRBD1. Trimming took 5 bases from V and 6 from J; bases not matched to a gene: 9. The length of the CDR3 is 14 residues. Germline V gene lookup returns CDR1 SGHVS and CDR2 FQNEAQ. CDR3 in DNA: TGTGCCAGCAGCCAAACGACAGGGAGTGCTGAAGCTTTCTTT. The encoded protein is CASSQTTGSAEAFF.

This chain connects TRBV19 to TRBJ1-1, with D uncertain. V was clipped by 8 bases and J by 3 bases, with 25 bases between them. CDR3 length equals 17 residues. From germline, CDR1 is LNHDA and CDR2 SQIVND (reference sequence). The CDR3 sequence is CASPRKTHPKSDTEAFF. The CDR3 nucleotides are TGTGCCAGTCCTCGAAAGACTCATCCGAAGAGTGACACTGAAGCTTTCTTT.